Listed here are 21 T cell receptor beta chains from one sample, sequenced in a study of blood T cell repertoires in COVID-19. TCRdb keeps only in-frame clones here, not all; method: immunoSEQ multiplex PCR. The table includes roughly 99,000 clones, roughly 83% detected once. Sequencing was performed on peripheral blood. The receptors were gathered from a human donor in a cohort sampled during active COVID-19.

V usage is TRBV5-1 and J usage is TRBJ2-5, with a possible D match to TRBD2 (5 bases). Germline V lookup: CDR1 SGHRS, CDR2 YFSETQ. The CDR3 is made up of 14 amino acids. The ends were cut back, 5 bases at V and 7 bases at J, with 18 bases in the middle. The CDR3 DNA is TGCGCCAGCAGTCCCCCCACGGCGGGTGGGACCCAGTACTTC. This translates into CASSPPTAGGTQYF.

This chain uses TRBV18 with TRBJ2-1; 8 bases align to TRBD1. The J segment lost 15 bases and the V segment lost 3 bases, leaving 10 bases of the junction unmatched. Per germline, CDR1 KGHSH and CDR2 LQKENI. The CDR3 extends over 13 amino acids. CDR3 DNA sequence: TGTGCCAGCTCACCGTCCCTGGACAGGGTTCGGTTCTTC. This codes for CASSPSLDRVRFF.

This chain links TRBV27 with TRBJ2-7, with 10 positions matching TRBD1. Germline loops: CDR1 MNHEY, CDR2 SMNVEV (reference sequence). The CDR3 is made up of 18 amino acids. V dropped 7 bases and J dropped 4; count of bases not matched to a gene: 19. The CDR3 bases are TGTGCCAGCAAAGTTCCGCGATCCTCCGGGACAGGGGTTTACGAGCAGTACTTC. This codes for CASKVPRSSGTGVYEQYF.

This clone has more than one count but fewer than ten. V usage is TRBV2 and J usage is TRBJ2-3; D is unresolved. Trimming cost V 7 bases and J 6 bases, with 11 bases left between them. This CDR3 spans 12 amino acids. CDR1 and CDR2 from the germline V gene are SNHLY and FYNNEI. The CDR3 here is CASTDSRDTQYF. The CDR3 DNA is TGTGCCAGCACCGACTCTAGGGATACGCAGTATTTT. The full variable domain, with the rest looked up from reference TRBV2 and TRBJ2-3, is EPEVTQTPSHQVTQMGQEVILRCVPISNHLYFYWYRQILGQKVEFLVSFYNNEISEKSEIFDDQFSVERPDGSNFTLKIRSTKLEDSAMYFCASTDSRDTQYFGPGTRLTVL.

This clone was observed a few times. The CDR3 DNA reads TGTGCCAGCAGTGTCACTAGCGGGGGTGCCTACGAGCAGTACGTC. Its protein is CASSVTSGGAYEQYV. This chain joins TRBV28 and TRBJ2-7, with 11 positions matching TRBD2. This CDR3 comprises 15 residues. Per the germline V gene, CDR1 is MDHEN and CDR2 is SYDVKM. J lost 2 bases, V lost 5 bases, and 5 bases had no gene match.

The chain couples TRBV27 to TRBJ1-2, with D tentatively TRBD1 (5 bases). Looked up from germline, CDR1 is MNHEY and CDR2 is SMNVEV (reference sequence). The CDR3 has 15 amino acids. V was clipped by 0 bases and J by 4 bases, with 12 bases between them. The CDR3 region has the DNA TGTGCCAGCAGTTTATCAGGGGTAGGGGTCTATGGCTACACCTTC. Amino acid sequence: CASSLSGVGVYGYTF.

This clone was picked up one time. This chain links TRBV19 with TRBJ1-1; maybe TRBD1 (5 bases). CDR1 LNHDA and CDR2 SQIVND come from the germline V gene (reference sequence). Trimming stripped 8 bases from V and 1 base from J, with 11 bases between. The CDR3 runs to 13 residues. The CDR3: CASASTGNTEAFF. DNA for the CDR3: TGTGCCAGTGCATCCACAGGGAACACTGAAGCTTTCTTT.

The chain recombines TRBV5-1 with TRBJ1-6, with D perhaps matching TRBD1 (6 bases). Between the trimmed V and J ends, which lost 7 bases and 6 bases, there was a span of 14 bases. This CDR3 is built from 14 residues. Germline V gene sequence: CDR1 SGHRS, CDR2 YFSETQ. The CDR3 loop reads CASGYADSNSPLHF. The CDR3 DNA sequence: TGCGCCAGCGGCTACGCGGACAGTAATTCACCCCTCCACTTT.

In DNA, the CDR3 is TGTGCCAGCAGCTTAGCGCCGGGAGCCGGTCGGAATGAGCAGTTCTTC. This translates into CASSLAPGAGRNEQFF. This rearrangement joins TRBV7-2 to TRBJ2-1; a weak D match, TRBD2 (6 bases). V was cut by 0 bases and J by 7 bases, with 16 bases left in between. This CDR3 has 16 amino acids. CDR1 is SGHTA and CDR2 is FQGNSA in the germline V gene.

The V and J genes are TRBV7-6 and TRBJ1-6; D remains unclear. The CDR3 is 18 amino acids. The V end was cut by 2 bases, the J end by 0 bases, with 14 bases between. CDR1 and CDR2 (germline): SGHVS, FNYEAQ. The CDR3 DNA is TGTGCCAGCAGCTTAAAGAGGGATACCCACTCCTATAATTCACCCCTCCACTTT. This sequence encodes CASSLKRDTHSYNSPLHF. Full variable domain (rest looked up from reference TRBV7-6 and TRBJ1-6): GAGVSQSPRYKVTKRGQDVALRCDPISGHVSLYWYRQALGQGPEFLTYFNYEAQQDKSGLPNDRFSAERPEGSISTLTIQRTEQRDSAMYRCASSLKRDTHSYNSPLHFGNGTRLTVT.

The chain employs TRBV30 and TRBJ1-4; 8 nucleotides line up with TRBD1. Germline CDR1 and CDR2: GTSNPN and SVGIG (reference sequence). With V trimmed by 1 base and J by 5 bases, 6 bases remained unmatched. The CDR3 spans 15 residues. The CDR3 DNA follows: TGTGCCTGGAGTGGCGCGGACAGGGAGAATGAAAAACTGTTTTTT. Amino acids: CAWSGADRENEKLFF.

The chain employs TRBV3-1 (or the pseudogene TRBV3-2) and TRBJ2-1; D perhaps matches TRBD2 (5 bases). Trimming removed 1 base from V and 5 bases from J, with 15 bases in between. The CDR3 sequence is 16 residues long. Germline loops: CDR1 LGHDT, CDR2 YNNKEL (reference sequence). The CDR3 DNA reads TGTGCCAGCAGCCAAGGGCGAGGGAGAGGTCACAATGAGCAGTTCTTC. Translating it yields CASSQGRGRGHNEQFF.

V and J are TRBV18 and TRBJ2-2; D may be TRBD2 (5 bases). V shed 1 base and J shed 2 bases, with 14 bases lying between them. Germline V gene data show CDR1 as KGHSH and CDR2 as LQKENI. This CDR3 contains 17 residues. The CDR3 loop is CASSPRWRAVNTGELFF. The DNA for the CDR3 is TGTGCCAGCTCACCACGTTGGCGGGCTGTTAACACCGGGGAGCTGTTTTTT.

The chain combines TRBV25-1 with TRBJ2-5; D gene ambiguous. Per germline, CDR1 MGHDK and CDR2 SYGVNS. The CDR3 is 14 amino acids. V was trimmed by 4 bases and J by 5 bases, leaving 14 bases between them. CDR3 protein: CASSAPPWRETQYF. CDR3 in DNA: TGTGCCAGCAGTGCCCCGCCGTGGCGGGAGACCCAGTACTTC.

The rearrangement links TRBV5-1 to TRBJ2-3; D might be TRBD1 (5 bases). The germline V gene has CDR1 SGHRS and CDR2 YFSETQ. The CDR3 runs to 13 residues. Trimming removed 2 bases from V and 4 bases from J, with 8 bases in between. Written as DNA, the CDR3 is TGCGCCAGCAGCTTCCCAGGGTCAGATACGCAGTATTTT. Its translation: CASSFPGSDTQYF.

V and J are TRBV5-1 and TRBJ1-2, with TRBD1 matching 8 bases. J gave up 3 bases and V 4 bases, and 5 bases lay outside the gene matches. CDR1 SGHRS and CDR2 YFSETQ come from the germline V gene. The CDR3 runs to 14 residues. Here the CDR3 reads CASSVGQVDYGYTF. The CDR3 bases are TGCGCCAGCAGCGTGGGACAGGTCGACTATGGCTACACCTTC.

This clone came up a few times. The chain uses TRBV5-6 and TRBJ1-6, with 7 bases identical to TRBD1. Trimming removed 0 bases from V and 4 bases from J; junction bases left unmatched: 1. This CDR3 region has 15 residues. From germline, CDR1 is SGHDT and CDR2 YYEEEE. DNA of the CDR3: TGTGCCAGCAGCTTGGGGGACAGATATAATTCACCCCTCCACTTT. Translating gives CASSLGDRYNSPLHF.

This clone was recorded only once. The chain employs TRBV30 and TRBJ2-3; maybe TRBD1 (7 bases). Germline lookup yields CDR1 GTSNPN and CDR2 SVGIG (reference sequence). The CDR3 runs to 13 residues. The ends were cut back, 2 bases at V and 5 bases at J, with 11 bases in the middle. The CDR3 protein is CAWSWRDRDTQYF. The CDR3, as DNA: TGTGCCTGGAGTTGGAGGGACAGAGATACGCAGTATTTT.

The chain is built from TRBV7-3 and TRBJ2-3; a possible D gene is TRBD2 (6 bases). This CDR3 spans 16 amino acids. The V and J ends lost 5 bases and 0 bases respectively, with 15 bases between them. Germline V gene sequence: CDR1 SGHTA, CDR2 FQGTGA. The CDR3 region is CASSPLGGSSTDTQYF. The CDR3 nucleotides are TGTGCCAGCAGCCCGCTCGGAGGGAGTAGCACAGATACGCAGTATTTT.

This rearrangement joins TRBV4-3 to TRBJ2-1; 11 bases fit TRBD2. Trimming removed 0 bases from V and 7 bases from J; junction bases left unmatched: 17. The CDR3 is 20 residues long. Germline CDR1 is LGHNA and CDR2 is YSLEER. The CDR3 sequence: CASSQDSTRGLAVLGNEQFF. The CDR3 bases are TGCGCCAGCAGCCAAGATTCGACCCGGGGACTAGCGGTCCTCGGTAATGAGCAGTTCTTC.

The chain uses TRBV19 and TRBJ2-1; possible D gene TRBD2, 5 bases. This CDR3 region has 16 residues. V shed 7 bases and J shed 0 bases, with 16 bases lying between them. Germline V CDR1 and CDR2: LNHDA, SQIVND (reference sequence). CDR3 amino acids: CASTRTSGYSYNEQFF. The CDR3 nucleotides read TGTGCCAGTACCCGGACTTCAGGATACTCCTACAATGAGCAGTTCTTC. Full variable domain (outside the CDR3, taken from reference TRBV19 and TRBJ2-1): DGGITQSPKYLFRKEGQNVTLSCEQNLNHDAMYWYRQDPGQGLRLIYYSQIVNDFQKGDIAEGYSVSREKKESFPLTVTSAQKNPTAFYLCASTRTSGYSYNEQFFGPGTRLTVL.